Following are 2 T cell receptor beta chains from one sample sequenced in a study of cytomegalovirus exposure and HLA in healthy donors. 13 Jbeta primers and 60 Vbeta primers were used for the PCR. Data came from immunoSEQ multiplex PCR; TCRdb stores just in-frame clones and leaves some out. This table holds roughly 110,000 clones, 70% to 85% found once. Source material: PBMCs. These TCRs come from a man aged 55 to 70 in good health and CMV-seronegative.

This clone came up a few times. The chain is built from TRBV6-6 and TRBJ1-2; perhaps TRBD1 as D (5 bases). The CDR3 sequence is 12 residues long. The ends were cut back, 6 bases at V and 7 bases at J, with 12 bases in the middle. Germline CDR1 and CDR2: MNHNY and SVGAGI (reference sequence). CDR3 nucleotide sequence: TGTGCCAGCAGCCCCAGGGAATTTGGCTACACCTTC. Translated, it gives CASSPREFGYTF.

The chain employs TRBV19 and TRBJ1-4; no reliable D call. Trimming removed 7 bases at V and 3 bases at J, with 18 bases between. The CDR3 has 16 amino acids. CDR1 and CDR2 (germline): LNHDA, SQIVND (reference sequence). The CDR3 nucleotides read TGTGCCAGTACCCCCCCCGGATCAGGCTCTAATGAAAAACTGTTTTTT. Its protein product is CASTPPGSGSNEKLFF.